Given below is one TCR beta chain in context. This clonotype showed up many times. The antigen it recognizes is unknown. No much larger clone is present one base from it, and per-base qualities are unavailable. The data stem from a study of CD8 T cells in ankylosing spondylitis (TCRdb year 2017). Notes on the research overall: The study profiled T cell receptor beta repertoires in healthy donors and ankylosing spondylitis patients to find disease-linked TCR variants. In total, the full study cohort was made up of roughly 110 healthy donors and 25 or so ankylosing spondylitis patients. Samples of peripheral blood were taken, and for ankylosing spondylitis patients, synovial fluid was collected as well.

Paper-wide results and their limitations: The disease-linked clones were reported to be significantly enriched in matched synovial fluid samples from ankylosing spondylitis patients. A TCR beta motif made up of eight or nine highly homologous amino acid variants appeared to be characteristic of blood from ankylosing spondylitis patients. A CD8+ phenotype was shown by the disease-linked clones, which were found at relatively low frequencies in peripheral blood. Some of the motif variants had been reported before in the synovial fluid and blood of reactive arthritis patients, a finding that suggests common disease-initiation mechanisms.

The instrument given in TCRdb is Illumina HiSeq 2500. Quantitative 5'-RACE with molecular barcodes was the method used to prepare the TCR beta libraries. As for the authors' bioinformatics: To identify disease-linked TCR variants, a new computational method was used, one built on a probabilistic model of VDJ rearrangement. TCRdb itself trimmed the public reads at Q25 with fastp, ran MiXCR and retained productive beta chains. Records with the same CDR3 protein are collapsed into one entry carrying the most frequent genes and DNA. The V and J calls, along with clone size, are taken from TCRdb and not from the paper's own processing. The sample data list around 300,000 distinct CDR3 sequences, and 20% to 25% of these were observed just once. The top ten clones comprise roughly 3.6% of the sample. There are 13 amino acids in the CDR3, from cysteine to phenylalanine inclusive. Kept here is only the CDR3 DNA, which spans 39 bases and is read in frame from base 1. The germline V gene (reference sequence) supplies CDR1 SEHNR and CDR2 FQNEAQ. V sheds 5 bases and J sheds 1 base, leaving 9 bases between their ends.

The receptor chain draws on TRBV7-9 and TRBJ2-7; the D gene is unclear. Specimen: blood, either unsorted or a sorted T cell fraction (not recorded which). The sequence was obtained from a female donor with ankylosing spondylitis or in good health (not recorded which). The CDR3 is CASSVDISYEQYF. The nucleotide sequence reads as follows: TGTGCCAGCAGCGTAGACATTTCCTACGAGCAGTACTTC.